Here is one T cell receptor (beta chain) with its context. Profiled with immunoSEQ multiplex PCR; TCRdb holds only in-frame clones, not every one. Found here are some 66,000 clones, 88% of them singletons; the top ten hold 3.5% to 5%. This entry comes from a study of technical replicates of blood from a few donors. This CDR3 is built from 15 residues. The V gene lost 2 bases and the J gene lost 2 bases, with 13 bases spanning the gap. Per the germline V gene, CDR1 is LGHNA and CDR2 is YSLEER. The chain carries TRBV4-3 and TRBJ2-7; perhaps TRBD1 as D (6 bases). Sequencing was carried out using PBMCs. The sequence derives from a human donor in good health. Some clones in this sample may be carry-over from other donors' samples. The DNA of the CDR3 is TGCGCCAGCAGCCAAAGACGGGACATGGCCTACGAGCAGTACTTC. Residues: CASSQRRDMAYEQYF.